This entry is about one T cell receptor beta chain. This CDR3 has 17 amino acids. CDR1 and CDR2 (germline): LGHNA, YSLEER. Trimming cost V 0 bases and J 4 bases; bases outside gene matches: 8. Researchers ran the PCR with 60 Vbeta and 13 Jbeta primers. In the original analysis: Counted up in a later analysis, unique TCR beta chains came to about 83 million, with around 9.9 million shared. The protocol was immunoSEQ multiplex PCR, while the TCRdb copy is restricted to in-frame clones and leaves out a portion. V, J and clone size reflect that table, while D and trimming were determined from the DNA. The sample totals roughly 82,000 clones; its top ten clones hold approximately 1.5%. These data belong to a study of cytomegalovirus exposure and HLA in healthy donors.

The chain uses TRBV4-3 and TRBJ2-2; 7 bases are a match to TRBD2. This TCR derives from a woman between 55 and 75 years old in good health and CMV-seronegative. Input material: PBMCs. DNA of the CDR3: TGCGCCAGCAGCCAAGATTCAGCGGGGCAGATCACCGGGGAGCTGTTTTTT. This codes for CASSQDSAGQITGELFF.